Below are 15 T cell receptor beta chains sequenced from a single sample in a study of shared clonotypes between healthy human individuals (dated by TCRdb to about 2020). The library was generated by the immunoSEQ multiplex PCR assay. The clones in this table, taken by TCRdb from immuneACCESS, are in-frame only. Not every clone is retained; where verified, under half of the shortfall comes from an unresolved V gene, and the cause of the rest is unknown. The sample yields 950,000 to 1,200,000 clones; 70% to 80% were counted once. Roughly 0.82% of the sample is held by the ten biggest clonotypes. Sequenced input: memory CD4+ T cells from PBMCs. The cell subset or site label corresponds to: CD45RA-negative fraction. These receptor sequences come from a man younger than 35 in good health. Some clones in this sample may be carry-over from other donors' samples.

The chain couples TRBV11-1 to TRBJ2-6; 9 bases match TRBD1. Germline loops: CDR1 SGHAT, CDR2 FQDESV (reference sequence). This CDR3 region has 19 residues. The J segment lost 2 bases and the V segment lost 5 bases, leaving 13 bases of the junction unmatched. The CDR3 DNA is TGTGCCAGCAGCCCTCGAAGGGGGACAGGGTCAACTGGGGCCAACGTCCTGACTTTC. Translating gives CASSPRRGTGSTGANVLTF.

The genes are TRBV2 and TRBJ2-7, with a weak D call TRBD1 (5 bases). This CDR3 comprises 13 residues. Germline V gene sequence: CDR1 SNHLY, CDR2 FYNNEI. Trimming removed 1 base from V and 2 bases from J, with 6 bases in between. The CDR3 protein is CASSEGRAYEQYF. CDR3 bases: TGTGCCAGCAGTGAAGGCAGGGCCTACGAGCAGTACTTC.

V usage is TRBV10-3 and J usage is TRBJ2-7; 10 positions agree with TRBD1. Per germline, CDR1 ENHRY and CDR2 SYGVKD. The CDR3 is 15 amino acids. The V gene end was trimmed by 7 bases and the J gene end by 2 bases; junction bases not matched to a gene: 8. CDR3 nucleotide sequence: TGTGCCATCATGAATGGGGACAGGGGAACCTACGAGCAGTACTTC. Its protein product is CAIMNGDRGTYEQYF.

This clone has more than one count but fewer than ten. The rearrangement uses TRBV6-1 and TRBJ1-3; D remains unclear. There are 13 residues in the CDR3. Trimming shortened V by 9 bases and J by 0 bases, and 9 bases separated the two germline ends. The germline V gene has CDR1 MNHNS and CDR2 SASEGT. CDR3 nucleotides: TGTGCCAGTACTAGGGCCTCTGGAAACACCATATATTTT. Translated, it gives CASTRASGNTIYF.

The rearrangement links TRBV4-3 to TRBJ1-3; 7 bases agree with TRBD1. Germline V gene sequence: CDR1 LGHNA, CDR2 YSLEER. J was trimmed by 8 bases and V by 4 bases; bases with no gene match: 5. The CDR3 is 13 amino acids. The CDR3 DNA sequence: TGCGCCAGCAGCCGACAGGGAGGAGACACCATATATTTT. This codes for CASSRQGGDTIYF.

In this sample, this clone turned up a few times. The chain employs TRBV28 and TRBJ2-5; D is unresolved. The last part of the DNA fits TRBJ2-7 better; the J call may be wrong. The CDR3 extends over 12 amino acids. Germline assignment: CDR1 MDHEN and CDR2 SYDVKM. Here the CDR3 reads CASSSRSYEQYF. The DNA for the CDR3 is TGTGCCAGCAGTTCCCGGAGCTACGAGCAGTACTTC.

DNA for the CDR3: TGTGCCAGCAGCTTTGGATCCGGGACTAGCGCCGGGGAGCTGTTTTTT. This codes for CASSFGSGTSAGELFF. The V and J genes are TRBV7-3 and TRBJ2-2; 10 bases agree with TRBD2. The CDR3 runs to 16 residues. Germline V gene lookup returns CDR1 SGHTA and CDR2 FQGTGA. With 3 bases clipped from V and 6 bases from J, the junction kept 7 bases outside the gene matches. The full variable domain, in which reference TRBV7-3 and TRBJ2-2 provide the parts outside the CDR3, is GAGVSQTPSNKVTEKGKYVELRCDPISGHTALYWYRQSLGQGPEFLIYFQGTGAADDSGLPNDRFFAVRPEGSVSTLKIQRTERGDSAVYLCASSFGSGTSAGELFFGEGSRLTVL.

This clone has just a few counts. The chain employs TRBV6-1 and TRBJ1-5; no definite D call. CDR1 is MNHNS and CDR2 is SASEGT in the germline V gene. V was pared by 2 bases and J by 9 bases, with 11 bases between. The CDR3 length is 13 residues. CDR3 DNA: TGTGCCAGCAGTGAAAACAGCCGTTTGCCCCAGCATTTT. This translates into CASSENSRLPQHF.

This clone was seen a handful of times. The same CDR3 arises from other DNA sequences in this sample as well. The chain carries TRBV7-9 and TRBJ1-1, with TRBD1 as a possible D gene (6 bases). The CDR3 contains 14 residues. V dropped 1 base and J dropped 4 bases, with 10 bases sitting between them. Germline CDR1 reads SEHNR; CDR2 reads FQNEAQ (reference sequence). The CDR3 here is CASSLEGRGTEAFF. CDR3 bases: TGTGCCAGCAGCTTAGAGGGCAGGGGCACTGAAGCTTTCTTT.

The chain carries TRBV6-6 and TRBJ2-1, with D maybe TRBD1 (6 bases). This CDR3 is 12 amino acids long. V gave up 7 bases and J gave up 15 bases, with 19 bases separating them. CDR1 and CDR2 from the germline V gene are MNHNY and SVGAGI (reference sequence). CDR3 protein: CASTPQPGHLFF. For the CDR3, the DNA is TGTGCCAGCACTCCTCAGCCGGGACATCTGTTCTTC.

In this sample, this clone turned up once. This chain joins TRBV6-6 and TRBJ2-2; TRBD2 matches at 10 bases. The germline CDR1 and CDR2 sequences are MNHNY and SVGAGI (reference sequence). The CDR3 has 15 residues. With V trimmed by 3 bases and J by 6 bases, 4 bases remained unmatched. In DNA, the CDR3 is TGTGCCAGCAGTTATCCAGCGGGGGGGTCCGGGGAGCTGTTTTTT. Residues: CASSYPAGGSGELFF.

The V and J genes are TRBV7-8 and TRBJ1-3; 8 bases align to TRBD1. The CDR3 contains 14 residues. Germline CDR1 reads SGHVS; CDR2 reads FQNEAQ. Trimming removed 8 bases from V and 0 bases from J; junction bases left unmatched: 3. This CDR3 is CASGQGNSGNTIYF. The CDR3 DNA sequence: TGTGCCAGCGGACAGGGAAACTCTGGAAACACCATATATTTT.

This clone was seen ten or more times. J is TRBJ2-1 and V is TRBV7-3; 9 nucleotides line up with TRBD2. The junction had 3 bases not matched to a gene; V was cut back by 4 bases and J by 2 bases. CDR3 length equals 15 residues. The germline V gene has CDR1 SGHTA and CDR2 FQGTGA. This CDR3 is CASSSLAGPYNEQFF. Here the CDR3 DNA reads TGTGCCAGCAGCTCACTAGCGGGCCCCTACAATGAGCAGTTCTTC.

Worth noting for this clone: At the DNA level, this CDR3 is encoded by other sequences in the same sample as well. The CDR3, as DNA: TGTGCCAGCAGTTCGTCAGGGCCCGAGCAGTACTTC. Its translation is CASSSSGPEQYF. V usage is TRBV28 and J usage is TRBJ2-7, with D perhaps matching TRBD1 (5 bases). This CDR3 spans 12 amino acids. Between the trimmed V and J ends, which lost 4 bases and 6 bases, there was a span of 10 bases. Germline CDR1 is MDHEN and CDR2 is SYDVKM.

This clone was seen just once. This specimen includes other DNA sequences encoding the same CDR3. This chain connects TRBV5-1 to TRBJ2-7, with TRBD1 matching over 11 bases. The CDR3 contains 14 residues. CDR1 is SGHRS, CDR2 YFSETQ, per germline. Losses at the gene ends were 0 bases for V and 6 bases for J; bases not matched to a gene: 2. The CDR3 reads CASSLGTGGREQYF. The CDR3 DNA reads as TGCGCCAGCAGCTTGGGGACAGGGGGCCGCGAGCAGTACTTC.